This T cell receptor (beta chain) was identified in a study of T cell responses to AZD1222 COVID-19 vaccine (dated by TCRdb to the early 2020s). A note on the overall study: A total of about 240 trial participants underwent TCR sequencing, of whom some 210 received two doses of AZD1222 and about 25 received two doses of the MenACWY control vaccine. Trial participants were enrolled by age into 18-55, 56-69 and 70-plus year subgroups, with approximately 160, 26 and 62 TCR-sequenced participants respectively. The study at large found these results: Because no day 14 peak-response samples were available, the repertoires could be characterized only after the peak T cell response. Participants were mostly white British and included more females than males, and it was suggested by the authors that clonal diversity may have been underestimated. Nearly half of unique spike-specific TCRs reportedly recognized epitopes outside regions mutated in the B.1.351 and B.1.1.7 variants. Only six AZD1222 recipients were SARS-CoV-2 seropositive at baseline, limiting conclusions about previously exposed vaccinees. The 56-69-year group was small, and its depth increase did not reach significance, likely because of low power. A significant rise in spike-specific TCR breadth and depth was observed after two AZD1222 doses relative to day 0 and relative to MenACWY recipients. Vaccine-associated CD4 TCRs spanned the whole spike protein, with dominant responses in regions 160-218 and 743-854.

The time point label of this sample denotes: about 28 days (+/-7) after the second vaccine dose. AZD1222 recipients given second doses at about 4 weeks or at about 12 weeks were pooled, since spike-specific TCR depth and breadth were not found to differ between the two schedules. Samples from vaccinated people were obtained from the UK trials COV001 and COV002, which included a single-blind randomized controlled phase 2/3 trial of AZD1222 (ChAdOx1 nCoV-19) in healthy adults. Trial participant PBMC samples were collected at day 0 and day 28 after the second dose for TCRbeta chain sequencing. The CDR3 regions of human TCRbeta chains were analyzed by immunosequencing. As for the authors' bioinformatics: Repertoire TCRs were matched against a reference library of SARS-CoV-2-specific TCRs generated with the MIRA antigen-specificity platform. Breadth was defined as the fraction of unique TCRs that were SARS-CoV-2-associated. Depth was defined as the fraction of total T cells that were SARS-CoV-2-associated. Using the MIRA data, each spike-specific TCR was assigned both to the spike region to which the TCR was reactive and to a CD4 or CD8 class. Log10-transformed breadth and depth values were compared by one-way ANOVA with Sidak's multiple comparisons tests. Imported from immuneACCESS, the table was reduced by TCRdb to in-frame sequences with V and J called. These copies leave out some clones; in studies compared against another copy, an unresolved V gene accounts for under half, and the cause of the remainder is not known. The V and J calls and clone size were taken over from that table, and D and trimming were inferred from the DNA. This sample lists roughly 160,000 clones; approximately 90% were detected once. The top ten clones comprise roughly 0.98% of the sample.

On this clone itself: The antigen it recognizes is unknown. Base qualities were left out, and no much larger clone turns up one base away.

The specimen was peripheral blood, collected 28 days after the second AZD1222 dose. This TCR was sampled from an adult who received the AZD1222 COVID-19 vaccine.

The DNA sequence is given as TGTGCCGGGGTGGGACTTTCCTCGAACACCGGGGAGCTGTTTTTT. This sequence encodes CAGVGLSSNTGELFF. The chain employs TRBV7-9 and TRBJ2-2; a tentative D match to TRBD2 spans 6 bases. The CDR3 spans 15 residues, from the cysteine through the phenylalanine. Just CDR3 DNA is preserved here, 45 bases in frame from base 1. From a lookup of the germline V gene (reference sequence), CDR1 and CDR2 are SEHNR and FQNEAQ. Trimming at the junction amounts to 11 bases on V and 0 bases on J, and the germline ends lie 16 bases apart.